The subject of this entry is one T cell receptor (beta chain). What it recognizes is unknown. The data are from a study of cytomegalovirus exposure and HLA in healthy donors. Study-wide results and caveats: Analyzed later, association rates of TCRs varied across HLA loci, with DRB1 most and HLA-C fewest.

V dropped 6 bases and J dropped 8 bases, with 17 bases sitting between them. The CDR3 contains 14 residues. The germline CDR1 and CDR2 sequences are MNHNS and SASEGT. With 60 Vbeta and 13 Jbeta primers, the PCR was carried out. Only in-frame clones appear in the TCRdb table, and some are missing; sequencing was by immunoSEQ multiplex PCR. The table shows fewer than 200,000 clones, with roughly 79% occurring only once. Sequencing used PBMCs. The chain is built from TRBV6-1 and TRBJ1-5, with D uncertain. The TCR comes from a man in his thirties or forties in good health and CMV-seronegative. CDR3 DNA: TGTGCCAGCAGGGTAGCCCTTGTGAGTGAGCCCCAGCATTTT. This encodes CASRVALVSEPQHF.